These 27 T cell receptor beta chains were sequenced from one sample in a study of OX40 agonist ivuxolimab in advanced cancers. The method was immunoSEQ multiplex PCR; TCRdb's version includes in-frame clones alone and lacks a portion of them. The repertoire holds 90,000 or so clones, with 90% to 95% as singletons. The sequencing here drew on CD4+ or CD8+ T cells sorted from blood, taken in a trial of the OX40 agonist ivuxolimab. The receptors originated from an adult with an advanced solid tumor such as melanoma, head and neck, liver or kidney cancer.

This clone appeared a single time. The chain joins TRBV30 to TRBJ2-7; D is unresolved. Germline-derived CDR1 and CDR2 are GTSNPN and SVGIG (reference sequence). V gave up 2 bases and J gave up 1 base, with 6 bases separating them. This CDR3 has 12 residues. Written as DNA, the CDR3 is TGTGCCTGGAGTTTAGGGTCCTACGAGCAGTACTTC. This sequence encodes CAWSLGSYEQYF.

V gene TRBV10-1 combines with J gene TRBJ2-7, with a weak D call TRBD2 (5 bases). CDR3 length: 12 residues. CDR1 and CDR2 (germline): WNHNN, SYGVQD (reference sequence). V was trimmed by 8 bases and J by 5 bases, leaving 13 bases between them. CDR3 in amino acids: CASRVGRHEQYF. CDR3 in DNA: TGCGCCAGCCGGGTGGGGAGACACGAGCAGTACTTC.

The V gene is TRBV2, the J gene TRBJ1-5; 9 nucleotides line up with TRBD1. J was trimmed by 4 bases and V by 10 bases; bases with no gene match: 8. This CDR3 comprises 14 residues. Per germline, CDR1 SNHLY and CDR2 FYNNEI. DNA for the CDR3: TGTGCCACGACGGGGGGGACAGGGAATCAGCCCCAGCATTTT. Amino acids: CATTGGTGNQPQHF.

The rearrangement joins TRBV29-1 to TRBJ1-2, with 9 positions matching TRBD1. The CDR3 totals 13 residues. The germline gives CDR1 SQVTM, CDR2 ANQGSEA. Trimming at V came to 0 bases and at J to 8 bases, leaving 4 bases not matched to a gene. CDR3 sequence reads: CSVEDRQGGGYTF. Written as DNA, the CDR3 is TGCAGCGTTGAAGACCGACAGGGGGGCGGCTACACCTTC.

The CDR3 loop reads CASSPDGTGANVLTF. Here the CDR3 DNA reads TGTGCCAGCAGCCCTGACGGGACTGGGGCCAACGTCCTGACTTTC. The chain recombines TRBV5-6 with TRBJ2-6, with D possibly matching TRBD2 (5 bases). Germline CDR1 SGHDT, CDR2 YYEEEE. The CDR3 loop spans 15 amino acids. With 4 bases removed from V and 2 bases from J, the gap between germline ends came to 10 bases.

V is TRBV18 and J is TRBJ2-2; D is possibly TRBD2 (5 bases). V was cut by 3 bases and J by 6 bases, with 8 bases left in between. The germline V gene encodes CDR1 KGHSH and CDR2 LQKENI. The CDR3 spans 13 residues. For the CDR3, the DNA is TGTGCCAGCTCACCCCCCGGGGCCGGGGAGCTGTTTTTT. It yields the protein CASSPPGAGELFF.

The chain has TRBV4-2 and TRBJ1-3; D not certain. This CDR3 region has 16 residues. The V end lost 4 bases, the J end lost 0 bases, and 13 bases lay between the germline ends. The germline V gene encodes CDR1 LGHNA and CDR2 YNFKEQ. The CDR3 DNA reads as TGTGCCAGCAGCCGATCCGGACGCTACTCTGGAAACACCATATATTTT. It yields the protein CASSRSGRYSGNTIYF.

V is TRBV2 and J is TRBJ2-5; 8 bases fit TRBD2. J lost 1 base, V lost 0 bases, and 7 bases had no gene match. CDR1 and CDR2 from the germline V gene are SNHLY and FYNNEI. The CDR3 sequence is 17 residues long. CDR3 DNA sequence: TGTGCCAGCAGTGAAGCGAAGGGACTAGTCTCCCAAGAGACCCAGTACTTC. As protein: CASSEAKGLVSQETQYF.

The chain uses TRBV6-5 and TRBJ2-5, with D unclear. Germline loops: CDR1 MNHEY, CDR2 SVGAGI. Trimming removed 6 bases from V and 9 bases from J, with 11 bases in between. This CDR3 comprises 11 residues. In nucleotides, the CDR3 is TGTGCCAGCAGAAGAAACCGGGCCCAGTACTTC. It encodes CASRRNRAQYF.

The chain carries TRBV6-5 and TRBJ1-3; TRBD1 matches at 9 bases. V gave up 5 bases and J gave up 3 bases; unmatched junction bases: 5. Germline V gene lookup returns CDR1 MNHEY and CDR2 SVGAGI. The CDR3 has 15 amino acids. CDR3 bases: TGTGCCAGCAGTCGCACGGACAGGGGTGGAAACACCATATATTTT. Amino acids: CASSRTDRGGNTIYF.

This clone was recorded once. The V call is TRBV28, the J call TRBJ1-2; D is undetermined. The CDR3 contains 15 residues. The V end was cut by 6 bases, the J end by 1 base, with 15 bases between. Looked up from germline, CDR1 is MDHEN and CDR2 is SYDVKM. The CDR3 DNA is TGTGCCAGCAGCAAAGACCTATTAGATAACTATGGCTACACCTTC. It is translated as CASSKDLLDNYGYTF.

CDR3 sequence reads: CASIPTGMNTEAFF. The CDR3 nucleotides are TGTGCCAGCATTCCGACAGGGATGAACACTGAAGCTTTCTTT. V is TRBV6-6 and J is TRBJ1-1, with 7 bases lining up with TRBD1. CDR3 length: 14 amino acids. J gave up 0 bases and V 7 bases, and 5 bases lay outside the gene matches. Germline CDR1 reads MNHNY; CDR2 reads SVGAGI (reference sequence).

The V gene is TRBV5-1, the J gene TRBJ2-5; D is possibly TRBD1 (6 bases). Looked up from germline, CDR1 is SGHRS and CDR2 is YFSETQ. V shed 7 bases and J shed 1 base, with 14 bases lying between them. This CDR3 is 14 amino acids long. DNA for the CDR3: TGCGCCAGCGAACTAACAGGGTTCCAAGAGACCCAGTACTTC. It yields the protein CASELTGFQETQYF.

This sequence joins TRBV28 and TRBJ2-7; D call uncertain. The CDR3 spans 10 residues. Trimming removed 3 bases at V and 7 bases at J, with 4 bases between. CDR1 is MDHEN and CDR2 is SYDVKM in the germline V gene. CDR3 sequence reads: CASSFREQYF. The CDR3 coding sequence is TGTGCCAGCAGTTTCCGGGAGCAGTACTTC.

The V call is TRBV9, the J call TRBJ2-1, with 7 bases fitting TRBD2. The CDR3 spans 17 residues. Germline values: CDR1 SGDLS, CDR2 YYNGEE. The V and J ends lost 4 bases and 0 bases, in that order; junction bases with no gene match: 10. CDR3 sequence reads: CASSPGLGGSSYNEQFF. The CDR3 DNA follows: TGTGCCAGCAGCCCAGGGCTGGGCGGGAGCTCCTACAATGAGCAGTTCTTC.

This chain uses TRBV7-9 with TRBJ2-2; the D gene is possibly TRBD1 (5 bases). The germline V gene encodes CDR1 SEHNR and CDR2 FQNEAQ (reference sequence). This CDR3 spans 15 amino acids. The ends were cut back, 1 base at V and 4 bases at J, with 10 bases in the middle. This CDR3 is CASSLVGVGTGELFF. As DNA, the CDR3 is TGTGCCAGCAGCTTAGTAGGGGTTGGCACCGGGGAGCTGTTTTTT.

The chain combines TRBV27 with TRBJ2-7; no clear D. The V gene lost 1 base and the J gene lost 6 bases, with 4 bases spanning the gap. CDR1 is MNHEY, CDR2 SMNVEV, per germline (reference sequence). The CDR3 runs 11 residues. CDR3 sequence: CASSLLGEQYF. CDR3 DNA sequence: TGTGCCAGCAGTTTATTAGGCGAGCAGTACTTC.

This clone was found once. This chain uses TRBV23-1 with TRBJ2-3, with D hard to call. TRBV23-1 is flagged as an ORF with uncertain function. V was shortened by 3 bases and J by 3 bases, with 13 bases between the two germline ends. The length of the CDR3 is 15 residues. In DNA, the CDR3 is TGCGCCAGCAGTCACAGCAAAGAACGGACAGATACGCAGTATTTT. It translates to CASSHSKERTDTQYF.

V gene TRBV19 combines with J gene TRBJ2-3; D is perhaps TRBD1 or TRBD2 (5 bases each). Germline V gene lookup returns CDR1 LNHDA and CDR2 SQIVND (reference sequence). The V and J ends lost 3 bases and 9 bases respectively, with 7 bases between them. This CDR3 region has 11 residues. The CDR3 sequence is CASSMGVTQYF. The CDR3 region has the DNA TGTGCCAGTAGTATGGGGGTAACGCAGTATTTT.

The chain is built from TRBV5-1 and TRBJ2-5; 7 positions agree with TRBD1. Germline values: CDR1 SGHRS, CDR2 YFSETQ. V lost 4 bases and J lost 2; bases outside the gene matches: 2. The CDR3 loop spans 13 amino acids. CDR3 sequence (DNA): TGCGCCAGCAGCACGGGACAGCAAGAGACCCAGTACTTC. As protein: CASSTGQQETQYF.

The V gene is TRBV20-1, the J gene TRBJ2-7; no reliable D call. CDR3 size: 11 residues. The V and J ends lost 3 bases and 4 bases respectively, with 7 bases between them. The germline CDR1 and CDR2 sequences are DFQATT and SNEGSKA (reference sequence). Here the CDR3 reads CSARFLYEQYF. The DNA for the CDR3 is TGCAGTGCTAGGTTTCTGTACGAGCAGTACTTC.

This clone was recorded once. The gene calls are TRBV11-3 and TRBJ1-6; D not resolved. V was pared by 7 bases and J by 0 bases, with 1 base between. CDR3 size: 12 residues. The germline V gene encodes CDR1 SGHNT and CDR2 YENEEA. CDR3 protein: CASNSYNSPLHF. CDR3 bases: TGTGCCAGCAACTCCTATAATTCACCCCTCCACTTT.

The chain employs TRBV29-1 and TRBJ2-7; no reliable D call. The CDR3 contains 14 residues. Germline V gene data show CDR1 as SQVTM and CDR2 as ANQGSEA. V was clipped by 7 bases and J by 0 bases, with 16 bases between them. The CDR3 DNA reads TGCAGCGCGGGCTTTGTACAGAGCTCCTACGAGCAGTACTTC. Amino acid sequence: CSAGFVQSSYEQYF.

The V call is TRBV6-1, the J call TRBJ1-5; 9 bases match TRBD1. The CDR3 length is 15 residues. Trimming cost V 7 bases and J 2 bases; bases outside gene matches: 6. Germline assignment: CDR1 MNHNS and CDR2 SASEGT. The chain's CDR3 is CASNPTGGGNQPQHF. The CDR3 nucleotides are TGTGCCAGCAACCCGACAGGGGGAGGCAATCAGCCCCAGCATTTT.

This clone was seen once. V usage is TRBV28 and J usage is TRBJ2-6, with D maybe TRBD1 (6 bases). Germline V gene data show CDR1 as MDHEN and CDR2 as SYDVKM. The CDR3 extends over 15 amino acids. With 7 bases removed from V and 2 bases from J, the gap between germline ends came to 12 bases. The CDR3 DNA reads TGTGCCAGCACTATAGGGGGAACTGGGGCCAACGTCCTGACTTTC. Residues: CASTIGGTGANVLTF.

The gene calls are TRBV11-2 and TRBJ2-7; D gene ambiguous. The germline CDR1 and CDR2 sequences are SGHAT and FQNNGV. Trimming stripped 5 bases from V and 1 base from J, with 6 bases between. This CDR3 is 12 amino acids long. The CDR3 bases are TGTGCCAGCAGCCTAAGTTCCTACGAGCAGTACTTC. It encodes CASSLSSYEQYF. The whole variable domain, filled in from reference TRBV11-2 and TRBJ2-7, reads EAGVAQSPRYKIIEKRQSVAFWCNPISGHATLYWYQQILGQGPKLLIQFQNNGVVDDSQLPKDRFSAERLKGVDSTLKIQPAKLEDSAVYLCASSLSSYEQYFGPGTRLTVT.

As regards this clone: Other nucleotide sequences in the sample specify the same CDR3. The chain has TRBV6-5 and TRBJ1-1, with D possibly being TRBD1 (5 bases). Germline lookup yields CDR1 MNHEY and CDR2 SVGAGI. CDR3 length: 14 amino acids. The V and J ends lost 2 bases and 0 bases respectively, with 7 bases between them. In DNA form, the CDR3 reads TGTGCCAGCAGTTACGCAGGGATGAACACTGAAGCTTTCTTT. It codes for CASSYAGMNTEAFF.